This T cell receptor beta chain derives from a study of blood T cell repertoires in COVID-19. About the study: Spain, Italy and the United States supplied samples that represented acute and convalescent COVID-19.

Using immunoSEQ multiplex PCR, the repertoire was profiled, and TCRdb retains in-frame clones only, with some absent. In the table there are around 300,000 clones, around nine tenths of which are singletons. There are 14 residues in the CDR3. V was cut by 7 bases and J by 0 bases, with 11 bases left in between. In germline, CDR1 is SGHAT, CDR2 FQNNGV. Specimen: peripheral blood. This sequence originates from a man aged 50 or older with active or convalescent COVID-19. The rearrangement joins TRBV11-2 to TRBJ2-3; possible D gene TRBD2, 5 bases. The CDR3, as DNA: TGTGCCAGCAAAGAGGGCCCTAGCACAGATACGCAGTATTTT. This sequence encodes CASKEGPSTDTQYF.